This TCR beta chain was sequenced during a study of blood T cell repertoires in COVID-19. Overall study context: COVID-19 samples collected from the United States, Italy and Spain covered acute and convalescent phases.

The CDR3 spans 14 residues. Germline lookup yields CDR1 MDHEN and CDR2 SYDVKM. V dropped 2 bases and J dropped 6 bases, with 11 bases sitting between them. Study processing details: Reference gene primer amplification yielded estimated nucleated cell counts. The protocol was immunoSEQ multiplex PCR, while the TCRdb copy is restricted to in-frame clones and leaves out a portion. V and J calls and clone size come straight from that table; D and trimming were deduced from the DNA. The table records some 400,000 clones, 85% to 90% of them present only once. The chain carries TRBV28 and TRBJ1-5; tentative D call: TRBD1 (5 bases). The material sequenced was peripheral blood. The receptor was isolated from a man between 18 and 35 years old with active or convalescent COVID-19. The DNA for the CDR3 is TGTGCCAGCAGTTTAAGGCGGGGCGGTCAGCCCCAGCATTTT. Encoded protein: CASSLRRGGQPQHF. Combining the CDR3 with reference TRBV28 and TRBJ1-5 gives the whole variable domain DVKVTQSSRYLVKRTGEKVFLECVQDMDHENMFWYRQDPGLGLRLIYFSYDVKMKEKGDIPEGYSVSREKKERFSLILESASTNQTSMYLCASSLRRGGQPQHFGDGTRLSIL.